The 30 T cell receptor beta chains below come from one sample, sequenced in a study of shared clonotypes between healthy human individuals. The repertoire was sequenced with immunoSEQ multiplex PCR; TCRdb's copy has only in-frame clones and lacks some. The sample records about 2.4 million clones, 90% to 95% being singletons. The sequencing sample was made of naive CD4+ T cells from PBMCs. Subset meaning: CD45RA+ positively selected. These receptors came from a man between 18 and 29 years old in good health. Some clones in this sample may be carry-over from other donors' samples.

The rearrangement links TRBV2 to TRBJ2-1; 11 bases map to TRBD2. V shed 6 bases and J 8 bases; nucleotides not matched to a gene: 9. The germline CDR1 and CDR2 sequences are SNHLY and FYNNEI. This CDR3 has 15 residues. In DNA, the CDR3 is TGTGCCAGCAGCCGCCTACTAGCGGGAGTGGATGAGCAGTTCTTC. Protein product: CASSRLLAGVDEQFF.

The V gene is TRBV28, the J gene TRBJ2-7, with no clear D. Germline assignment: CDR1 MDHEN and CDR2 SYDVKM. Trimming removed 6 bases from V and 0 bases from J, with 12 bases in between. This CDR3 has 14 amino acids. The chain's CDR3 is CASRAIAFSYEQYF. The CDR3 DNA follows: TGTGCCAGCAGAGCCATAGCATTCTCCTACGAGCAGTACTTC.

About this clone itself: The sample contains more than one DNA sequence encoding this CDR3. The chain recombines TRBV6-6 with TRBJ1-1; the D gene is possibly TRBD1 (5 bases). Trimming cost V 0 bases and J 6 bases, with 8 bases left between them. The germline V gene has CDR1 MNHNY and CDR2 SVGAGI (reference sequence). The CDR3 extends over 13 amino acids. Here the CDR3 DNA reads TGTGCCAGCAGTTACTCGGAGGGGCCTGAAGCTTTCTTT. Protein sequence: CASSYSEGPEAFF.

This clone occurred once. The V gene is TRBV7-9, the J gene TRBJ2-1; TRBD2 is a possible D gene (5 bases). Per the germline V gene, CDR1 is SEHNR and CDR2 is FQNEAQ (reference sequence). There are 15 residues in the CDR3. V was trimmed by 2 bases and J by 2 bases, leaving 10 bases between them. CDR3 sequence: CASSLRARAYNEQFF. The CDR3 DNA follows: TGTGCCAGCAGCTTACGGGCGCGGGCCTACAATGAGCAGTTCTTC.

This clone has just a few counts. The rearrangement links TRBV6-1 to TRBJ1-5, with TRBD1 identical over 8 bases. This CDR3 comprises 15 residues. V lost 1 base and J lost 7; bases outside the gene matches: 6. The germline V gene encodes CDR1 MNHNS and CDR2 SASEGT. The CDR3: CASSEEGQDGQPQHF. DNA of the CDR3: TGTGCCAGCAGTGAAGAGGGACAGGACGGACAGCCCCAGCATTTT.

This chain's CDR3 is CSVAARLASDTQYF. CDR3 bases: TGCAGCGTTGCGGCGCGACTAGCGTCAGATACGCAGTATTTT. The chain carries TRBV29-1 and TRBJ2-3, with 8 bases aligning to TRBD2. The V and J ends lost 4 bases and 4 bases, in that order; junction bases with no gene match: 7. This CDR3 contains 14 residues. Germline CDR1 and CDR2: SQVTM and ANQGSEA.

The chain has TRBV30 and TRBJ2-3; D gene unclear. This CDR3 comprises 11 residues. Deletions cut 4 bases from V and 3 bases from J, with 5 bases between. Germline V gene lookup returns CDR1 GTSNPN and CDR2 SVGIG (reference sequence). This CDR3 is CAWTQTDTQYF. The CDR3 DNA reads as TGTGCCTGGACTCAGACAGATACGCAGTATTTT.

This rearrangement joins TRBV5-1 to TRBJ2-7; D is uncertain. The CDR3 is made up of 15 amino acids. Trimming pared 4 bases from V and 0 bases from J, leaving 14 bases between. CDR1 and CDR2 (germline): SGHRS, YFSETQ. The CDR3 nucleotides are TGCGCCAGCAGCCTAATAGACCCCAGCTCCTACGAGCAGTACTTC. Its protein product is CASSLIDPSSYEQYF.

This clone was recorded once. The genes are TRBV27 and TRBJ2-2, with 8 bases matching TRBD1. This CDR3 has 14 residues. Trimming removed 5 bases from V and 7 bases from J; junction bases left unmatched: 6. Per germline, CDR1 MNHEY and CDR2 SMNVEV (reference sequence). This chain's CDR3 is CASSIRQGFGELFF. The CDR3 bases are TGTGCCAGCAGTATCCGACAGGGGTTCGGGGAGCTGTTTTTT.

This chain connects TRBV27 to TRBJ1-1; no firm D call. CDR1 is MNHEY and CDR2 is SMNVEV in the germline V gene (reference sequence). The CDR3 is made up of 15 amino acids. Trimming left V 4 bases short and J 0 bases short, with 12 bases between. CDR3 loop: CASSSDQIMNTEAFF. For the CDR3, the DNA is TGTGCCAGCAGTTCCGACCAGATCATGAACACTGAAGCTTTCTTT.

V usage is TRBV5-4 and J usage is TRBJ1-4; perhaps TRBD1 as D (5 bases). V dropped 4 bases and J dropped 7 bases, with 17 bases sitting between them. The CDR3 extends over 15 amino acids. Germline values: CDR1 SGHNT, CDR2 YYREEE (reference sequence). CDR3 residues: CASSLSMGGSEKLFF. The CDR3 DNA is TGTGCCAGCAGCCTCTCTATGGGGGGGAGTGAAAAACTGTTTTTT.

The J gene is TRBJ1-2, the V gene TRBV7-2; 10 nucleotides align to TRBD1. J gave up 3 bases and V 7 bases, and 5 bases lay outside the gene matches. The CDR3 is made up of 14 amino acids. Germline V gene data show CDR1 as SGHTA and CDR2 as FQGNSA. Here the CDR3 reads CASTLGTGDYGYTF. The CDR3 coding sequence is TGTGCCAGCACCCTAGGGACAGGGGACTATGGCTACACCTTC.

This chain links TRBV28 with TRBJ1-2, with 12 bases lining up with TRBD1. The CDR3 runs to 13 residues. CDR1 is MDHEN, CDR2 SYDVKM, per germline. The ends lost 6 bases at V and 9 bases at J; junction bases unmatched: 5. The DNA of the CDR3 is TGTGCCAGCAGCGGGACAGGGGGCGTTCGCTACACCTTC. Translation: CASSGTGGVRYTF.

The V and J genes are TRBV7-8 and TRBJ2-7; 8 nucleotides match TRBD2. The CDR3 is 13 amino acids. Germline lookup yields CDR1 SGHVS and CDR2 FQNEAQ. J lost 6 bases, V lost 0 bases, and 1 base had no gene match. This CDR3 reads CASSLARGVEQYF. The DNA of the CDR3 is TGTGCCAGCAGCTTAGCGCGGGGGGTCGAGCAGTACTTC.

The chain links TRBV29-1 to TRBJ1-4; a weak D match, TRBD1 (6 bases). Germline CDR1 SQVTM, CDR2 ANQGSEA. The CDR3 loop spans 14 amino acids. The V gene lost 6 bases and the J gene lost 5 bases, with 16 bases spanning the gap. The CDR3 DNA sequence: TGCAGCGTCGGCGGACAGTTATCAAATGAAAAACTGTTTTTT. Translation gives CSVGGQLSNEKLFF.

In the case of this clone: The same CDR3 is also encoded by other DNA sequences in this sample. The chain uses TRBV5-4 and TRBJ1-2, with TRBD1 as a possible D gene (6 bases). The CDR3 has 14 residues. CDR1 is SGHNT and CDR2 is YYREEE in the germline V gene (reference sequence). Trimming cost V 1 base and J 2 bases, with 9 bases left between them. The CDR3 spells CASSLFGGNYGYTF. CDR3 DNA sequence: TGTGCCAGCAGCTTGTTCGGGGGCAACTATGGCTACACCTTC. Based on the CDR3 plus reference TRBV5-4 and TRBJ1-2, the full variable domain is ETGVTQSPTHLIKTRGQQVTLRCSSQSGHNTVSWYQQALGQGPQFIFQYYREEENGRGNFPPRFSGLQFPNYSSELNVNALELDDSALYLCASSLFGGNYGYTFGSGTRLTVV.

The gene calls are TRBV30 and TRBJ1-2; D not certain. The length of the CDR3 is 17 residues. Germline assignment: CDR1 GTSNPN and CDR2 SVGIG (reference sequence). V shed 2 bases and J shed 4 bases, with 23 bases lying between them. The DNA for the CDR3 is TGTGCCTGGAGTCTCGACCCGGCAGAGACCTCTGTCTATGGCTACACCTTC. It yields the protein CAWSLDPAETSVYGYTF.

The CDR3 loop reads CASSQSGWEPAQETQYF. In nucleotides, the CDR3 is TGCGCCAGCAGCCAATCGGGGTGGGAACCCGCCCAAGAGACCCAGTACTTC. This chain connects TRBV4-1 to TRBJ2-5; tentatively, D is TRBD2 (5 bases). This CDR3 has 17 residues. Deletions cut 2 bases from V and 1 base from J, with 17 bases between. Germline CDR1 MGHRA, CDR2 YSYEKL.

Comment on this clone: The same CDR3 also results from other DNA sequences found in this sample. The chain uses TRBV6-5 and TRBJ1-1; D is undetermined. V lost 5 bases and J lost 1, with 5 bases in between. This CDR3 region has 12 residues. In germline, CDR1 is MNHEY, CDR2 SVGAGI. CDR3 residues: CASSEANTEAFF. The CDR3 nucleotides are TGTGCCAGCAGTGAGGCGAACACTGAAGCTTTCTTT.

The gene calls are TRBV7-2 and TRBJ2-2; D remains ambiguous. This CDR3 is built from 13 residues. Germline CDR1 and CDR2: SGHTA and FQGNSA. V was clipped by 5 bases and J by 5 bases, with 9 bases between them. The CDR3 sequence is CASSGRRTGELFF. As DNA, the CDR3 is TGTGCCAGCAGCGGTAGGAGAACCGGGGAGCTGTTTTTT.

This clone was detected only once. This chain connects TRBV5-1 to TRBJ2-5; no clear D. Trimming removed 0 bases from V and 1 base from J, with 10 bases in between. CDR3 size: 15 residues. Germline loops: CDR1 SGHRS, CDR2 YFSETQ. In DNA, the CDR3 is TGCGCCAGCAGCTTGGTCGCGGCAGGCCAAGAGACCCAGTACTTC. Amino acid sequence: CASSLVAAGQETQYF.

The J gene is TRBJ2-2, the V gene TRBV7-7, with TRBD1 identical over 10 bases. Germline trimming cut 1 base from V and 6 bases from J; bases unmatched to any gene: 5. Looked up from germline, CDR1 is SSHAT and CDR2 is FNYEAQ (reference sequence). The CDR3 extends over 16 amino acids. The CDR3 DNA is TGTGCCAGCAGCTTAGAGCCCGGGACAGGGGCCGGGGAGCTGTTTTTT. Amino acid sequence: CASSLEPGTGAGELFF.

This chain uses TRBV7-9 with TRBJ2-3, with D possibly being TRBD2 (6 bases). Germline CDR1 SEHNR, CDR2 FQNEAQ (reference sequence). Trimming shortened V by 0 bases and J by 1 base, and 14 bases separated the two germline ends. The CDR3 consists of 17 residues. The CDR3 spells CASSLAPSGLGTDTQYF. The DNA of the CDR3 is TGTGCCAGCAGCTTAGCCCCCAGCGGGTTGGGCACAGATACGCAGTATTTT.

This chain connects TRBV4-3 to TRBJ1-4, with D possibly matching TRBD1 (6 bases). Trimming removed 0 bases from V and 5 bases from J, with 10 bases in between. Looked up from germline, CDR1 is LGHNA and CDR2 is YSLEER. The CDR3 covers 15 residues. CDR3 nucleotide sequence: TGCGCCAGCAGCCAAGAAGGGCAGGGGAATGAAAAACTGTTTTTT. Amino acid sequence: CASSQEGQGNEKLFF.

The J gene is TRBJ2-2, the V gene TRBV14, with 8 bases identical to TRBD2. Trimming cost V 1 base and J 4 bases; bases outside gene matches: 14. Germline CDR1 reads SGHDN; CDR2 reads FVKESK. The CDR3 has 19 residues. This CDR3 reads CASSQASSGHGRGTGELFF. CDR3 sequence (DNA): TGTGCCAGCAGCCAAGCTTCGTCGGGTCACGGGAGGGGCACCGGGGAGCTGTTTTTT.

The chain couples TRBV7-2 to TRBJ1-2, with D unclear. CDR1 SGHTA and CDR2 FQGNSA come from the germline V gene. The CDR3 loop spans 17 amino acids. Trimming shortened V by 1 base and J by 7 bases, and 22 bases separated the two germline ends. CDR3 nucleotides: TGTGCCAGCAGCTTAGTAGGGTCATTAAGGATTGATGGTGGCTACACCTTC. Encoded protein: CASSLVGSLRIDGGYTF.

This clone was counted a single time. In DNA form, the CDR3 reads TGCAGCGTTGAAGTATCGGGCGCCAACGAGCAGTACTTC. Protein: CSVEVSGANEQYF. The chain is built from TRBV29-1 and TRBJ2-7; D ambiguous. The CDR3 is 13 residues long. The germline V and J ends were trimmed by 1 base and 5 bases, with 12 bases remaining between them. In germline, CDR1 is SQVTM, CDR2 ANQGSEA.

V is TRBV5-8 and J is TRBJ1-5; D is uncertain. The CDR3 spans 15 residues. Germline CDR1 SGHTS, CDR2 YDEGEE. V lost 7 bases to trimming and J lost 0 bases, with 14 bases between them. The CDR3 protein is CASREGTFSNQPQHF. The DNA of the CDR3 is TGTGCCAGCCGAGAAGGAACTTTTAGCAATCAGCCCCAGCATTTT.

The chain employs TRBV28 and TRBJ2-5; 7 nucleotides match TRBD2. Germline V lookup: CDR1 MDHEN, CDR2 SYDVKM. The junction had 6 bases not matched to a gene; V was cut back by 1 base and J by 1 base. The CDR3 runs 16 residues. Written as DNA, the CDR3 is TGTGCCAGCAGTTTATCCCGGGACTACGTCCAAGAGACCCAGTACTTC. Translated: CASSLSRDYVQETQYF.

The CDR3 sequence is CASKLGGTVYNEQFF. In DNA, the CDR3 is TGTGCCAGCAAATTAGGTGGGACTGTTTACAATGAGCAGTTCTTC. The rearrangement uses TRBV28 and TRBJ2-1, with D maybe TRBD2 (6 bases). CDR1 is MDHEN and CDR2 is SYDVKM in the germline V gene. This CDR3 spans 15 amino acids. The ends were cut back, 7 bases at V and 4 bases at J, with 17 bases in the middle. Full variable domain (outside the CDR3, taken from reference TRBV28 and TRBJ2-1): DVKVTQSSRYLVKRTGEKVFLECVQDMDHENMFWYRQDPGLGLRLIYFSYDVKMKEKGDIPEGYSVSREKKERFSLILESASTNQTSMYLCASKLGGTVYNEQFFGPGTRLTVL.